This T cell receptor (beta chain) was found in a study of T cell repertoires in cytomegalovirus infection. On the study more broadly: Public signatures in TCR beta pointed to CMV infection and matching HLA type. General study results and limits: Identification of carriers of CMV plus the relevant HLA was performed using cumulative public TCR beta family frequency. The study found HLA-C-restricted CMV-specific TCR beta clonotypes dominating the ex vivo response.

About this clonotype: Its antigen is still unknown.

TCRdb fed the reads into MiXCR, producing one record per CDR3 protein. The sample records roughly 720,000 distinct CDR3 sequences, roughly a third being singletons. This TCR was sampled from a human donor in good health (CMV status not recorded). Some clones in this sample may be carry-over from other donors' samples. Specimen: PBMCs.

The CDR3 DNA sequence: TGTGCCAGCAGTATGGGGACAGGGGGCGCGGAGACCCAGTACTTC. Residues: CASSMGTGGAETQYF. This sequence joins TRBV27 and TRBJ2-5; TRBD1 agrees at 12 bases. Trimming at V came to 5 bases and at J to 5 bases, leaving 6 bases not matched to a gene. CDR1 MNHEY and CDR2 SMNVEV come from the germline V gene (reference sequence). CDR3 length: 15 residues.